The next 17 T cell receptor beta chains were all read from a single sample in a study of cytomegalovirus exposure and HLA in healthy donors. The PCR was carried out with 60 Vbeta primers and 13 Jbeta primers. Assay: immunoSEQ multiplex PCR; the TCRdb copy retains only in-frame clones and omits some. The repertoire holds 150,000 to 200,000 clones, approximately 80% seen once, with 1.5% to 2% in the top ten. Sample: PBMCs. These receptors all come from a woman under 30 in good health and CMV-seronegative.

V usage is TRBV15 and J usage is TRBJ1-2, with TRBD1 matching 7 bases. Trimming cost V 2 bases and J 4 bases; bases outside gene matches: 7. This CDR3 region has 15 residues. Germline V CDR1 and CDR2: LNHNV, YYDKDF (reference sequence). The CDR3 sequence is CATSRHRGAGYGYTF. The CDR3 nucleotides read TGTGCCACCAGCAGACACAGGGGTGCGGGCTATGGCTACACCTTC.

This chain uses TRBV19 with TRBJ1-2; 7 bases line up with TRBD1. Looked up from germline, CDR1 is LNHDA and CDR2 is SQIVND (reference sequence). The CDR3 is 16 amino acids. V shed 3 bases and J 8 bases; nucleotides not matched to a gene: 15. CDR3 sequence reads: CASSMGRQGWEGGYTF. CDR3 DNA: TGTGCCAGTAGTATGGGGCGACAGGGTTGGGAAGGAGGCTACACCTTC.

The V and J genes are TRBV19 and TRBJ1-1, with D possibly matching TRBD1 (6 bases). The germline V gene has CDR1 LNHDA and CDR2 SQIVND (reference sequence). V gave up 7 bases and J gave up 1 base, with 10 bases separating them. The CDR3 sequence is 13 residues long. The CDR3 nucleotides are TGTGCCAGTAATCTGGGACAGAACACTGAAGCTTTCTTT. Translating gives CASNLGQNTEAFF.

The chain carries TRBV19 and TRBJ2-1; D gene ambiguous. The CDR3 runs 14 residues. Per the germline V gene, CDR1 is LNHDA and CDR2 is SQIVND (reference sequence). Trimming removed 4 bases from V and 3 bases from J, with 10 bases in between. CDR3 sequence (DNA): TGTGCCAGTAGTAAAAGCGCCGACTACAATGAGCAGTTCTTC. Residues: CASSKSADYNEQFF. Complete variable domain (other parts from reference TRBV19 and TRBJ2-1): DGGITQSPKYLFRKEGQNVTLSCEQNLNHDAMYWYRQDPGQGLRLIYYSQIVNDFQKGDIAEGYSVSREKKESFPLTVTSAQKNPTAFYLCASSKSADYNEQFFGPGTRLTVL.

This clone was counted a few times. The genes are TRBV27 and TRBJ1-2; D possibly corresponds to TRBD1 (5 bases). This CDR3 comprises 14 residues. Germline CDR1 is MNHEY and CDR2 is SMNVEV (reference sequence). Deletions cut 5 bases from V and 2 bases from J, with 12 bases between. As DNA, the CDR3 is TGTGCCAGCAGTCCCATCGACAGAAACTATGGCTACACCTTC. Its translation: CASSPIDRNYGYTF.

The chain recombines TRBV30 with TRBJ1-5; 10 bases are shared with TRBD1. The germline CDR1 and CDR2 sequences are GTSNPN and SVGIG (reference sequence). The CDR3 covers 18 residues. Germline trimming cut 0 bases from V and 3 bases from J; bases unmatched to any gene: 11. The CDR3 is CAWSVPPTTGGANQPQHF. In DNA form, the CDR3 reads TGTGCCTGGAGTGTCCCCCCAACGACAGGGGGCGCCAATCAGCCCCAGCATTTT.

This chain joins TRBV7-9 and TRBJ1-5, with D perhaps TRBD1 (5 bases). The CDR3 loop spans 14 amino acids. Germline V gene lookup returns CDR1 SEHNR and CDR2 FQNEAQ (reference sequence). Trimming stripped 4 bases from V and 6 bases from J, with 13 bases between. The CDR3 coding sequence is TGTGCCAGCAGCTCAGGGCGCATCCCTCAGCCCCAGCATTTT. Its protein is CASSSGRIPQPQHF.

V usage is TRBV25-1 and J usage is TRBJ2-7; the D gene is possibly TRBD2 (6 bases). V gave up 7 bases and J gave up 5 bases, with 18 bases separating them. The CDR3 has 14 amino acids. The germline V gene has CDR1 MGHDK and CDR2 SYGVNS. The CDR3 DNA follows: TGTGCCAGCACCCCGGGGCTGGGGGGAAACGAGCAGTACTTC. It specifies CASTPGLGGNEQYF.

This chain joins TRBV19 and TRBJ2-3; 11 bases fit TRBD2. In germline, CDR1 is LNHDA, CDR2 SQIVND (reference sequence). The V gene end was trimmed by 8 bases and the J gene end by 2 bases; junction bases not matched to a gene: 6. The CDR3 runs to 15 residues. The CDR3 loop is CASGSGRGYTDTQYF. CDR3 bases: TGTGCCAGTGGTAGCGGGAGGGGCTACACAGATACGCAGTATTTT.

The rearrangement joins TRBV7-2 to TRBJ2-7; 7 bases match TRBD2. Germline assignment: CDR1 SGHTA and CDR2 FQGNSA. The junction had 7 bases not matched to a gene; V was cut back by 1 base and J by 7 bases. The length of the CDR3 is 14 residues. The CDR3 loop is CASSLGLAAVEQYV. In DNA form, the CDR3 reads TGTGCCAGCAGCTTAGGCCTAGCGGCGGTTGAGCAGTACGTC.

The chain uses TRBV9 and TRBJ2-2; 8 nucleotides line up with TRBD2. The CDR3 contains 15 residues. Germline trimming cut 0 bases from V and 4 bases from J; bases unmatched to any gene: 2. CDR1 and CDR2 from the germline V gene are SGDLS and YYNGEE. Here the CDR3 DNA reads TGTGCCAGCAGCGTAGAGGCGGGAGGCACCGGGGAGCTGTTTTTT. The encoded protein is CASSVEAGGTGELFF.

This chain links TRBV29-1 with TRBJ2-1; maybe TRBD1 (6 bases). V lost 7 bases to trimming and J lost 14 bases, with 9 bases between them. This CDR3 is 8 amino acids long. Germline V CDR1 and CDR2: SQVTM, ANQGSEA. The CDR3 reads CSGEGEFF. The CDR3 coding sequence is TGCAGCGGCGAGGGGGAGTTCTTC.

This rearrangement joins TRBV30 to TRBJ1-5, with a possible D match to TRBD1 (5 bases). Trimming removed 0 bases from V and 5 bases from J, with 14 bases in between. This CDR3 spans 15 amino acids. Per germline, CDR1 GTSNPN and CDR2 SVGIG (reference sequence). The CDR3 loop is CAWSVNYRNDQPQHF. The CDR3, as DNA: TGTGCCTGGAGTGTTAATTACAGGAACGATCAGCCCCAGCATTTT.

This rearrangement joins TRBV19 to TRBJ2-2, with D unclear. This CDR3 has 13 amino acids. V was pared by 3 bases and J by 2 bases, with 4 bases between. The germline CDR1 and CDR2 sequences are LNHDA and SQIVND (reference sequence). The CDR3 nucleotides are TGTGCCAGTAGTATGGCCAACACCGGGGAGCTGTTTTTT. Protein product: CASSMANTGELFF.

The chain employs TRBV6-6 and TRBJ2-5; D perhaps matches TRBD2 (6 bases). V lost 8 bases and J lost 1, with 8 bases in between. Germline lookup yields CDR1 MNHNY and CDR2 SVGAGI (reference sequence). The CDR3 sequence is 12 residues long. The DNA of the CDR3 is TGTGCCAGCCGGGACTTCCAAGAGACCCAGTACTTC. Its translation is CASRDFQETQYF.

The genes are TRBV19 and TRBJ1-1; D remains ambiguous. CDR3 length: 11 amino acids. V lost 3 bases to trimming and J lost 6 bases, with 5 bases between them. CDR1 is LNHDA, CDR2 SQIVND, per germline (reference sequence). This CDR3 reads CASSMRAEAFF. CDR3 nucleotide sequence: TGTGCCAGTAGTATGAGGGCTGAAGCTTTCTTT.

The CDR3 region is CASSPTLAGKETQYF. The CDR3 region has the DNA TGTGCCAGCAGCCCGACCTTAGCGGGCAAAGAGACCCAGTACTTC. The V and J genes are TRBV28 and TRBJ2-5; TRBD2 matches 7 bases. J gave up 3 bases and V 6 bases, and 10 bases lay outside the gene matches. The CDR3 runs 15 residues. Looked up from germline, CDR1 is MDHEN and CDR2 is SYDVKM.